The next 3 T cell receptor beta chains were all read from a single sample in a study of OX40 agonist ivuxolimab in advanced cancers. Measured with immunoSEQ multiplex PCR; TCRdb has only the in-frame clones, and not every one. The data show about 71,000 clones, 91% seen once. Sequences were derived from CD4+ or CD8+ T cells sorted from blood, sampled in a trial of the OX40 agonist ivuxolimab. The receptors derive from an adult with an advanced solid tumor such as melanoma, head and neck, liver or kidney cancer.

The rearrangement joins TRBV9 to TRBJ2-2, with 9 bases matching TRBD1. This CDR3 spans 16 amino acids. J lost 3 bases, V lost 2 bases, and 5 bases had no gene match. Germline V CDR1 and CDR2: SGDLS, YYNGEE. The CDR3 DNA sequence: TGTGCCAGCAGCGTTAACAGGGGGCGCGACACCGGGGAGCTGTTTTTT. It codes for CASSVNRGRDTGELFF. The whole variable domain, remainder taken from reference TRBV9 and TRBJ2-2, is DSGVTQTPKHLITATGQRVTLRCSPRSGDLSVYWYQQSLDQGLQFLIQYYNGEERAKGNILERFSAQQFPDLHSELNLSSLELGDSALYFCASSVNRGRDTGELFFGEGSRLTVL.

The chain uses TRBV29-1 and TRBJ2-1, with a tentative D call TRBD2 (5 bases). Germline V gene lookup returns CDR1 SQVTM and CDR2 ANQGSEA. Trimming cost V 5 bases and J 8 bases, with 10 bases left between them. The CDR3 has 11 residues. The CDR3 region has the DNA TGCAGCGTTCCGCTAGCCGATGAGCAGTTCTTC. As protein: CSVPLADEQFF.

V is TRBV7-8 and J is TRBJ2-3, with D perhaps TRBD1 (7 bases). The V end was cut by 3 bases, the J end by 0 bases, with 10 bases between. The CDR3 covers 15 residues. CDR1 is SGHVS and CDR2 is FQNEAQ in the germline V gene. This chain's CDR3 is CASSFRGASTDTQYF. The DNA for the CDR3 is TGTGCCAGCAGCTTCAGGGGGGCTAGCACAGATACGCAGTATTTT.